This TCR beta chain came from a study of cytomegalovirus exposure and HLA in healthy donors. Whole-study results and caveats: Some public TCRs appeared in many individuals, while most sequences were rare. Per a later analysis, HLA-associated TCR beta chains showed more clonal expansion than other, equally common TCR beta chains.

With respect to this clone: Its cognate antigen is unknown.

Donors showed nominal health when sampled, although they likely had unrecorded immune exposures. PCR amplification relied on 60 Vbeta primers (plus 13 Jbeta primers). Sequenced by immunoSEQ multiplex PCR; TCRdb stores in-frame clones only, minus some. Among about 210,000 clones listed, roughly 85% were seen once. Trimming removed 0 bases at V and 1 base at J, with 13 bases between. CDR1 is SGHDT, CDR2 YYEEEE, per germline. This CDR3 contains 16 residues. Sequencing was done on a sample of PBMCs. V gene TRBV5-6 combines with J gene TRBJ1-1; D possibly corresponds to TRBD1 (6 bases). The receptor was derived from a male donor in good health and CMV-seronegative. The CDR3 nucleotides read TGTGCCAGCAGCTTGGAGCGACAGGCATCGAACACTGAAGCTTTCTTT. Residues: CASSLERQASNTEAFF.